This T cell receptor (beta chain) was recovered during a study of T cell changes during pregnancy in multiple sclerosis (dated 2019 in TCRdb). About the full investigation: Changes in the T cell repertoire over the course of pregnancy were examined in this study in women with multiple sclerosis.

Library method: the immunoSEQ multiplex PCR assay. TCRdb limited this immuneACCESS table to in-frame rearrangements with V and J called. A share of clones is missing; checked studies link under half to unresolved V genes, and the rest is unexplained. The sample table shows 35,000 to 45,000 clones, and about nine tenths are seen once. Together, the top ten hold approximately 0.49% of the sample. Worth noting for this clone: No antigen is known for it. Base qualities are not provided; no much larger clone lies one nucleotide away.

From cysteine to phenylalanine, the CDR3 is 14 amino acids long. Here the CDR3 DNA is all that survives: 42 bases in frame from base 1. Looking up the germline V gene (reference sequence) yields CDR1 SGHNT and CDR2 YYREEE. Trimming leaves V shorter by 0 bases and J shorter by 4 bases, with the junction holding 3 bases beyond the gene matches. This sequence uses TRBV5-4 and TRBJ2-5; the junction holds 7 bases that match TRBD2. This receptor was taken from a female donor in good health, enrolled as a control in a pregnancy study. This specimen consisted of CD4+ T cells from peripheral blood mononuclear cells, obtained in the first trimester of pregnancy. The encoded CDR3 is CASSLGLAPETQYF. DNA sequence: TGTGCCAGCAGCTTGGGACTAGCCCCAGAGACCCAGTACTTC.